This entry is about one TCR beta chain. This sample was taken from a study of blood T cell repertoires in COVID-19. Background on the study: Acute and convalescent COVID-19 samples came from the United States, Italy and Spain. T cells, B-cell-depleted T cells, or PBMCs provided the cDNA or gDNA that served as material.

In the authors' workflow: Researchers report that nucleated cell counts were estimated from reference gene primer amplification. Only in-frame clones appear in the TCRdb table, and some are missing; sequencing was by immunoSEQ multiplex PCR. D and trimming come from the DNA, and the V and J calls and clone size come from that table. The sample holds approximately 270,000 clones, roughly nine tenths seen once. The CDR3 is 14 residues long. Trimming at V came to 0 bases and at J to 5 bases, leaving 2 bases not matched to a gene. Germline V gene sequence: CDR1 SGHNT, CDR2 YYREEE (reference sequence). V and J are TRBV5-4 and TRBJ1-1; TRBD1 matches at 9 bases. Sequencing was carried out using peripheral blood. The clonotype comes from a man aged 45 to 65 with acute or convalescent COVID-19. CDR3 DNA sequence: TGTGCCAGCAGCTTGGGACAGGGGGGGACTGAAGCTTTCTTT. Translating gives CASSLGQGGTEAFF.